This T cell receptor (beta chain) was identified in a study of T cell responses to AZD1222 COVID-19 vaccine. Across the whole study: Pooling was applied to second doses at about 4 or about 12 weeks. Overall study findings and caveats: Every sample of the repertoires postdated the peak T cell response. The sample set comprised mostly white British donors with more females, and clonal diversity was possibly underestimated. Increased Spike-specific TCR breadth and depth were observed after two AZD1222 doses.

A word on this clone: The antigen remains undetermined.

The repertoire was sequenced with immunoSEQ multiplex PCR; TCRdb's copy has only in-frame clones and lacks some. The top ten hold under 10% of the sample, which has over 100,000 clones, about 80% seen once. This CDR3 is 17 amino acids long. Looked up from germline, CDR1 is SGHTS and CDR2 is YDEGEE. After removal of 0 bases from V and 6 bases from J, the junction contained 7 bases not matched to a gene. The chain recombines TRBV5-8 with TRBJ2-1, with TRBD2 matching 12 bases. The material sequenced was peripheral blood, taken on day 0 of AZD1222 vaccination. This sequence was found in an adult in good health. The CDR3 spells CASSLGLLAGGFNEQFF. For the CDR3, the DNA is TGTGCCAGCAGCTTGGGACTCCTAGCGGGAGGGTTCAATGAGCAGTTCTTC.